This TCR beta chain comes out of a study of blood T cell repertoires in COVID-19. Whole-study context: Specimens from acute and convalescent COVID-19 originated in the United States, Italy and Spain. Sources were T cells, B-cell-depleted T cells, or PBMCs; the material itself was cDNA or gDNA.

Authors' analysis steps: Amplifying reference gene primers gave estimates of nucleated cell counts. Sequencing used immunoSEQ multiplex PCR; TCRdb keeps in-frame clones, though not all of them. Clone size and the V and J calls come from that table; the DNA yielded D and trimming. The data contain some 9,300 clones, around 84% of them singletons. V trimming: 5 bases; J trimming: 0 bases; junction bases outside the gene matches: 3. CDR3 size: 15 residues. CDR1 WNHNN and CDR2 SYGVQD come from the germline V gene (reference sequence). The chain uses TRBV10-1 and TRBJ1-1; 10 bases match TRBD1. The clonotype was recovered from a human donor in a cohort sampled during active COVID-19. Sequenced: peripheral blood. CDR3 in DNA: TGCGCCAGCAGTAGAGGGACAGGGGTGAACACTGAAGCTTTCTTT. Translation: CASSRGTGVNTEAFF.